Listed here are 14 T cell receptor beta chains from one sample, sequenced in a study of T cells expressing NK-cell markers. Following a re-call of the 5' RACE reads, TCRdb has one entry per CDR3 protein and lacks DNA. Its clone listing holds 350,000 to 400,000 distinct CDR3 sequences. Specimen: blood T cells: a sorted CD56 or NKG2C T cell subset, CD4+ or CD8+ T cells, or bulk PBMC T cells (not recorded which). The receptors were sampled from a woman aged 50 to 60 in good health.

This chain's CDR3 is CASSQVVFTYNEQFF. This chain uses TRBV3-1 with TRBJ2-1. Germline V gene data show CDR1 as LGHDT and CDR2 as YNNKEL (reference sequence). The CDR3 spans 15 residues.

The chain couples TRBV3-1 to TRBJ2-3; TCRdb's D call, TRBD2, is unchecked because there is no DNA. Looked up from germline, CDR1 is LGHDT and CDR2 is YNNKEL (reference sequence). The CDR3 extends over 15 amino acids. The CDR3 sequence: CASTLLAGGSDTQYF.

J is TRBJ2-7 and V is TRBV4-1; TCRdb picks TRBD2, but there is no DNA to check that call. The CDR3 length is 15 residues. The germline V gene has CDR1 MGHRA and CDR2 YSYEKL. CDR3 amino acids: CASSREREGSDEQYF.

V and J are TRBV7-2 and TRBJ2-3; checking the TCRdb D call of TRBD2 is not possible without DNA. Germline V gives CDR1 SGHTA, CDR2 FQGNSA. This CDR3 region has 14 residues. This CDR3 is CASSLGLFTDTQYF.

This rearrangement joins TRBV4-2 to TRBJ2-1; the D call from TCRdb, TRBD2, cannot be confirmed without DNA. CDR3 size: 16 residues. Germline loops: CDR1 LGHNA, CDR2 YNFKEQ. CDR3 protein: CASSQSQQREGNEQFF.

The chain links TRBV20-1 to TRBJ2-3; checking the TCRdb D call of TRBD2 is not possible without DNA. In germline, CDR1 is DFQATT, CDR2 SNEGSKA (reference sequence). The CDR3 consists of 15 residues. CDR3 in amino acids: CSAVLVKLSTDTQYF.

The chain couples TRBV2 to TRBJ2-4; the D call of TRBD2 rests on TCRdb alone, since no DNA is present to check it. The CDR3 extends over 15 amino acids. Germline CDR1 SNHLY, CDR2 FYNNEI. The CDR3 region is CASKVGGGSKNIQYF.

This CDR3 reads CSASPQSDTQYF. The chain joins TRBV20-1 to TRBJ2-3. The length of the CDR3 is 12 residues. Germline V lookup: CDR1 DFQATT, CDR2 SNEGSKA (reference sequence).

The rearrangement uses TRBV7-6 and TRBJ2-7; TCRdb's D call, TRBD1, is unchecked because there is no DNA. Germline lookup yields CDR1 SGHVS and CDR2 FNYEAQ. The length of the CDR3 is 17 residues. Here the CDR3 reads CASSSSLDRYSSYEQYF. Full variable domain (missing parts from reference TRBV7-6 and TRBJ2-7): GAGVSQSPRYKVTKRGQDVALRCDPISGHVSLYWYRQALGQGPEFLTYFNYEAQQDKSGLPNDRFSAERPEGSISTLTIQRTEQRDSAMYRCASSSSLDRYSSYEQYFGPGTRLTVT.

The CDR3 loop reads CSARPGAGVGYTF. The chain links TRBV20-1 to TRBJ1-2; the TCRdb D gene call, TRBD1, has no DNA to confirm it. This CDR3 is built from 13 residues. Germline-derived CDR1 and CDR2 are DFQATT and SNEGSKA (reference sequence).

The chain uses TRBV6-5 and TRBJ2-5; TCRdb reports TRBD1, a call that lacks DNA to check it against. This CDR3 has 15 amino acids. Germline CDR1 reads MNHEY; CDR2 reads SVGAGI. The CDR3 is CASSSSMGAGETQYF.

The gene calls are TRBV6-6 and TRBJ2-4; there is no DNA to check the TCRdb D call of TRBD1. The germline CDR1 and CDR2 sequences are MNHNY and SVGAGI (reference sequence). The CDR3 spans 15 residues. CDR3 region: CASRARDLAKNIQYF.

This chain links TRBV12-3 or TRBV12-4 with TRBJ1-4; with no DNA, the TCRdb D assignment of TRBD1 cannot be verified. The CDR3 loop spans 16 amino acids. The CDR3 loop reads CASSHGTARSEEKLFF.

The chain carries TRBV30 and TRBJ2-7. CDR3 size: 13 residues. CDR1 GTSNPN and CDR2 SVGIG come from the germline V gene (reference sequence). CDR3 residues: CAWATGGAYEQYF.